The T cell receptor (beta chain) described here comes from a study of radiation and T cells in renal cell carcinoma. Overall study context: Nephrectomy followed 15 Gy stereotactic body radiation by 4 weeks.

The time point is: blood 2 weeks post-SBRT. The sample's treatment: 15 Gy SBRT to primary tumor, nephrectomy 4 weeks later. After SBRT, blood was collected at 2 and 4 weeks, plus baseline. Clear cell pathology was present in this patient's renal cell carcinoma. The germline CDR1 and CDR2 sequences are SEHNR and FQNEAQ (reference sequence). J gave up 5 bases and V 4 bases, and 16 bases lay outside the gene matches. This CDR3 contains 17 residues. A word on this clone: The antigen remains unidentified.

Study-wide points: Top tumor clonotypes rose in blood 2 weeks post-radiation, then contracted.

Assay used: immunoSEQ multiplex PCR; TCRdb lists only in-frame clones, some missing. The sample has roughly 130,000 clones, 85% to 90% seen once; the top ten hold 5.5% to 6.5%. The chain couples TRBV7-9 to TRBJ1-1; 7 positions match TRBD1. The sample in question was blood, obtained from a patient whose treatment included radiotherapy and nephrectomy. This clonotype was sampled from a woman in her seventies with renal cell carcinoma. CDR3 in amino acids: CASSSTSRTGVRTEAFF. CDR3 nucleotide sequence: TGTGCCAGCAGCTCGACATCACGTACAGGGGTGAGGACTGAAGCTTTCTTT.